This T cell receptor beta chain was recorded in a study of T cells in Graves' hyperthyroidism and ophthalmopathy. RNA transcripts provided the source from which TCR beta CDR3 regions were amplified. The TCR CDR3 first-round RT-PCR relied on the HTBI primer set. TCRdb analysed the multiplex PCR reads with MiXCR anew, one entry per CDR3 protein. The sample records fewer than 500,000 distinct CDR3 sequences, roughly 14% being singletons. The CDR3 length is 14 residues. The V end lost 5 bases, the J end lost 5 bases, and 13 bases lay between the germline ends. The germline gives CDR1 MDHEN, CDR2 SYDVKM. The V call is TRBV28, the J call TRBJ1-3; D is unclear. The specimen sequenced was blood. The receptor was isolated from a man between 18 and 35 years old with Graves' ophthalmopathy. CDR3 nucleotides: TGTGCCAGCAGTCCTATTGGGGAGAGAAACACCATATATTTT. Amino acid sequence: CASSPIGERNTIYF.